The 28 T cell receptor beta chains below all came from one sample that was sequenced in a study of T-cell memory formation after mild COVID-19. One entry per CDR3 protein results from TCRdb running MiXCR on the 5' RACE reads. The table includes 350,000 to 500,000 distinct CDR3 sequences, about 25% detected once. The sample was PBMCs or a T cell subset sorted from them (not recorded which). The origin of the receptors is an adult woman who had mild COVID-19 (a few samples of this study predate the infection). Cell type and time point are not known.

This chain joins TRBV6-2 or TRBV6-3 and TRBJ2-3; TRBD2 agrees at 12 bases. The CDR3 totals 15 residues. V lost 2 bases and J lost 4; bases outside the gene matches: 1. The germline V gene encodes CDR1 MNHEY and CDR2 SVGEGT. CDR3 protein: CASSYRLAGADTQYF. The CDR3 DNA sequence: TGTGCCAGCAGTTACAGACTAGCGGGAGCAGATACGCAGTATTTT.

The sample holds a few counts of this clonotype. This chain joins TRBV12-3 or TRBV12-4 and TRBJ1-2; maybe TRBD1 (6 bases). The CDR3 is made up of 13 amino acids. V shed 3 bases and J shed 7 bases, with 12 bases lying between them. CDR3 sequence reads: CASSFRGGSGYTF. The CDR3 nucleotides read TGTGCCAGCAGTTTTCGGGGGGGCAGTGGCTACACCTTC.

The chain employs TRBV6-5 and TRBJ2-3; 8 bases map to TRBD1. Germline-derived CDR1 and CDR2 are MNHEY and SVGAGI. CDR3 length equals 14 residues. V dropped 6 bases and J dropped 1; count of bases not matched to a gene: 3. CDR3 in DNA: TGTGCCAGCAGGACACAGGGGGGCACAGATACGCAGTATTTT. It encodes CASRTQGGTDTQYF.

The rearrangement joins TRBV2 to TRBJ2-5, with D uncertain. Germline V CDR1 and CDR2: SNHLY, FYNNEI. V was shortened by 2 bases and J by 4 bases, with 8 bases between the two germline ends. The length of the CDR3 is 13 residues. Written as DNA, the CDR3 is TGTGCCAGCAGTGAAACTGCCCGAGAGACCCAGTACTTC. Amino acids: CASSETARETQYF.

V usage is TRBV20-1 and J usage is TRBJ2-7; possibly TRBD1 for D (6 bases). Trimming removed 6 bases at V and 1 base at J, with 19 bases between. CDR3 length equals 15 residues. Germline V lookup: CDR1 DFQATT, CDR2 SNEGSKA (reference sequence). The CDR3 loop is CSAPPRGSASYEQYF. CDR3 coding DNA: TGCAGTGCCCCCCCAAGGGGGTCGGCGTCCTACGAGCAGTACTTC.

The CDR3 coding sequence is TGTGCAAGTCGCCCCCCGGGACAGGGGGCGTGGAGCACAGATACGCAGTATTTT. This gives the protein CASRPPGQGAWSTDTQYF. The rearrangement joins TRBV12-2 to TRBJ2-3; TRBD1, the table's D call, lacks a check against the DNA. TRBV12-2 is classified as a pseudogene. This CDR3 contains 18 residues.

This clonotype turned up a few times. V and J are TRBV7-8 and TRBJ2-1; 11 bases line up with TRBD2. J was trimmed by 6 bases and V by 4 bases; bases with no gene match: 8. The CDR3 runs 16 residues. Germline V CDR1 and CDR2: SGHVS, FQNEAQ. CDR3 region: CASSSSRLAGSNEQFF. The CDR3 nucleotides read TGTGCCAGCAGCTCCTCAAGACTAGCGGGGTCCAATGAGCAGTTCTTC.

The V call is TRBV4-1, the J call TRBJ2-7; D could derive from TRBD1 or TRBD2 (5 bases each). The CDR3 contains 14 residues. In germline, CDR1 is MGHRA, CDR2 YSYEKL. V was clipped by 1 base and J by 2 bases, with 9 bases between them. Here the CDR3 reads CASSQGGRPYEQYF. In DNA, the CDR3 is TGCGCCAGCAGCCAAGGGGGACGCCCCTACGAGCAGTACTTC.

V usage is TRBV5-1 and J usage is TRBJ2-2; 8 nucleotides align to TRBD1. The CDR3 consists of 17 residues. CDR1 SGHRS and CDR2 YFSETQ come from the germline V gene. V lost 2 bases to trimming and J lost 4 bases; unmatched junction nucleotides: 10. CDR3 sequence reads: CASSLLQGARGTGELFF. In DNA form, the CDR3 reads TGCGCCAGCAGCTTACTCCAGGGGGCGCGGGGCACCGGGGAGCTGTTTTTT.

This chain connects TRBV4-2 to TRBJ2-5; perhaps TRBD1 as D (5 bases). The V end was cut by 0 bases, the J end by 4 bases, with 15 bases between. Germline V lookup: CDR1 LGHNA, CDR2 YNFKEQ. This CDR3 region has 16 residues. Here the CDR3 reads CASSQDLMGRGETQYF. CDR3 nucleotides: TGTGCCAGCAGCCAAGATTTGATGGGGCGCGGAGAGACCCAGTACTTC.

This clonotype was recorded a few times. CDR3 DNA sequence: TGTGCCACCAGCAGAGATCGCGGGGCTTCAGGGACAGATACGCAGTATTTT. It is translated as CATSRDRGASGTDTQYF. The chain combines TRBV15 with TRBJ2-3; weak D call: TRBD2 (6 bases). Deletions cut 0 bases from V and 3 bases from J, with 16 bases between. Germline-derived CDR1 and CDR2 are LNHNV and YYDKDF (reference sequence). The CDR3 runs to 17 residues.

The chain recombines TRBV12-3 or TRBV12-4 with TRBJ2-5; TRBD1 is a possible D gene (5 bases). The CDR3 covers 12 residues. V dropped 9 bases and J dropped 0 bases, with 8 bases sitting between them. The CDR3 loop is CASRTNQETQYF. CDR3 sequence (DNA): TGTGCCAGTCGGACAAACCAAGAGACCCAGTACTTC.

The chain combines TRBV6-2 or TRBV6-3 with TRBJ2-7; TRBD2 matches at 9 bases. The CDR3 has 15 amino acids. Trimming at V came to 5 bases and at J to 1 base, leaving 6 bases not matched to a gene. CDR1 and CDR2 from the germline V gene are MNHEY and SVGEGT. CDR3 coding DNA: TGTGCCAGCAGTCAAGGACTAGCGTCATCCTACGAGCAGTACTTC. Amino acids: CASSQGLASSYEQYF.

The V call is TRBV29-1, the J call TRBJ1-3, with D unclear. With 3 bases removed from V and 6 bases from J, the gap between germline ends came to 9 bases. The CDR3 extends over 12 amino acids. The germline gives CDR1 SQVTM, CDR2 ANQGSEA. CDR3 bases: TGCAGCGTTGAGCCCCAAGAAAACACCATATATTTT. This sequence encodes CSVEPQENTIYF.

This chain connects TRBV6-6 to TRBJ1-5; 10 positions agree with TRBD1. V shed 6 bases and J 3 bases; nucleotides not matched to a gene: 5. Germline CDR1 MNHNY, CDR2 SVGAGI (reference sequence). This CDR3 spans 15 amino acids. This CDR3 is CASRSGTGVNQPQHF. The CDR3 bases are TGTGCCAGCAGGTCCGGGACAGGGGTCAATCAGCCCCAGCATTTT.

The rearrangement links TRBV10-3 to TRBJ2-5; unclear D gene. Germline V lookup: CDR1 ENHRY, CDR2 SYGVKD. CDR3 length equals 12 residues. V shed 0 bases and J shed 5 bases, with 4 bases lying between them. CDR3 amino acids: CAISESSETQYF. The CDR3 DNA follows: TGTGCCATCAGTGAGTCGTCGGAGACCCAGTACTTC.

The V call is TRBV7-9, the J call TRBJ2-5; D remains ambiguous. Germline V gene lookup returns CDR1 SEHNR and CDR2 FQNEAQ (reference sequence). V was trimmed by 5 bases and J by 1 base, leaving 11 bases between them. The length of the CDR3 is 14 residues. The CDR3 reads CASSLIGTQETQYF. The CDR3 bases are TGTGCCAGCAGCCTAATCGGTACCCAAGAGACCCAGTACTTC.

This clonotype was observed a handful of times. V and J are TRBV5-1 and TRBJ1-1, with a possible D match to TRBD1 (5 bases). Germline CDR1 reads SGHRS; CDR2 reads YFSETQ. V lost 4 bases and J 1 base, leaving 11 bases between the germline ends. This CDR3 is 14 amino acids long. The chain's CDR3 is CASSAAGENTEAFF. The CDR3 DNA is TGCGCCAGCAGCGCCGCGGGGGAGAACACTGAAGCTTTCTTT.

This clonotype was seen only a few times. One end of the junction is discordant with germline, which a read error may explain. V usage is TRBV5-1 and J usage is TRBJ1-3, with a possible D match to TRBD1 (5 bases). The CDR3 has 14 amino acids. Germline V lookup: CDR1 SGHRS, CDR2 YFSETQ. In DNA form, the CDR3 reads TGCGCCAGCAGACAACAGGTCTCTGGGAACACCATATATTTT. Encoded protein: CASRQQVSGNTIYF.

V and J are TRBV12-3 or TRBV12-4 and TRBJ2-7; D remains unclear. CDR3 length equals 12 residues. Between the trimmed V and J ends, which lost 7 bases and 2 bases, there was a span of 9 bases. CDR3 sequence: CASTTDTYEQYF. The CDR3 region has the DNA TGTGCCAGCACCACCGACACCTACGAGCAGTACTTC.

The DNA for the CDR3 is TGTGCCAGCAGTGCCCTCCGGCCAGAAAACACTGAAGCTTTCTTT. Its protein is CASSALRPENTEAFF. This rearrangement joins TRBV2 to TRBJ1-1; D unresolved. Per germline, CDR1 SNHLY and CDR2 FYNNEI. The length of the CDR3 is 15 residues. Deletions cut 4 bases from V and 2 bases from J, with 14 bases between.

Concerning this clonotype: This could be a read error, since a much larger clone is one nucleotide away. This rearrangement joins TRBV7-9 to TRBJ2-2; no definite D call. Germline V gene sequence: CDR1 SEHNR, CDR2 FQNEAQ (reference sequence). The CDR3 loop spans 11 amino acids. The CDR3 region is CASSRTEELFF. CDR3 DNA: TGTGCCAGCAGCCGAACCGAGGAGCTGTTTTTT.

This chain uses TRBV6-5 with TRBJ2-1; D unresolved. Trimming took 0 bases from V and 5 from J, leaving 8 bases between them. From germline, CDR1 is MNHEY and CDR2 SVGAGI. CDR3 size: 14 residues. The CDR3 sequence is CASSYSQLNNEQFF. DNA of the CDR3: TGTGCCAGCAGTTACTCACAACTCAACAATGAGCAGTTCTTC.

This clonotype was counted ten times or more. The chain is built from TRBV7-2 and TRBJ2-3; 11 bases are a match to TRBD2. V trimming: 1 base; J trimming: 3 bases; junction bases outside the gene matches: 6. Germline V lookup: CDR1 SGHTA, CDR2 FQGNSA. CDR3 length: 17 residues. CDR3 nucleotides: TGTGCCAGCAGCTTAGTTGGTAGCGGGAGGGCTACAGATACGCAGTATTTT. Amino acids: CASSLVGSGRATDTQYF.

This clonotype has only a few counts. The chain carries TRBV7-3 and TRBJ2-3, with D possibly TRBD2 on 5 matching bases. Germline CDR1 is SGHTA and CDR2 is FQGTGA. This CDR3 is built from 15 residues. Trimming pared 2 bases from V and 0 bases from J, leaving 9 bases between. The CDR3 bases are TGTGCCAGCAGCTTACTTTGGACTAGCACAGATACGCAGTATTTT. Translation gives CASSLLWTSTDTQYF.

The CDR3 DNA sequence: TGCGCCAGCAGCTCGGACGACACAACCCCGAGTATCGGGGAGCTGTTTTTT. Its protein product is CASSSDDTTPSIGELFF. The chain carries TRBV5-1 and TRBJ2-2; D remains ambiguous. Germline CDR1 and CDR2: SGHRS and YFSETQ. V shed 3 bases and J shed 7 bases, with 22 bases lying between them. The CDR3 length is 17 residues.

The V and J genes are TRBV20-1 and TRBJ1-2; no definite D call. Germline CDR1 reads DFQATT; CDR2 reads SNEGSKA (reference sequence). V was trimmed by 6 bases and J by 7 bases, leaving 9 bases between them. The CDR3 loop spans 10 amino acids. CDR3 DNA sequence: TGCAGTGCCGGGGAGGGTGGCTACACCTTC. The encoded protein is CSAGEGGYTF.

This chain links TRBV13 with TRBJ2-7, with D tentatively TRBD1 or TRBD2 (6 bases each). The germline V and J ends were trimmed by 3 bases and 4 bases, with 10 bases remaining between them. The CDR3 extends over 13 amino acids. Germline V gene data show CDR1 as PRHDT and CDR2 as FYEKMQ (reference sequence). The CDR3 nucleotides are TGTGCCAGCAGCTTGGGGGGCCAGTACGAGCAGTACTTC. Its translation is CASSLGGQYEQYF.